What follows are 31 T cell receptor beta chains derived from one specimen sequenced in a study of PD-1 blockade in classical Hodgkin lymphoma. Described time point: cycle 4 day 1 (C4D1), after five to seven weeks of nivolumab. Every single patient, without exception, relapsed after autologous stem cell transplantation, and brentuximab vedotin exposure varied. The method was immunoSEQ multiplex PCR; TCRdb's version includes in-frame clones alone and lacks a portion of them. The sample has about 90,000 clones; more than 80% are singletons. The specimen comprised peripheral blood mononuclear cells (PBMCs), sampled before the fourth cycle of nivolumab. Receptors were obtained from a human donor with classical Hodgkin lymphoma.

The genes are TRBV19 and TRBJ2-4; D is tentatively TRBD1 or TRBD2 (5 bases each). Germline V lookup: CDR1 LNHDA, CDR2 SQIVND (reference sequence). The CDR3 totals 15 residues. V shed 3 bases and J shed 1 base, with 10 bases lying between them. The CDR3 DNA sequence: TGTGCCAGTAGTATTGGGGGTTTGGCCAAAAACATTCAGTACTTC. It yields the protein CASSIGGLAKNIQYF.

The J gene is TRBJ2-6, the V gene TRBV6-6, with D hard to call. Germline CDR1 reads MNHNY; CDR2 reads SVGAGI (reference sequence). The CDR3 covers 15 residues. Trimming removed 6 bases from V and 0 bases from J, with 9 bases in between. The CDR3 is CASRRSSSGANVLTF. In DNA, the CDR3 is TGTGCCAGCAGGCGATCAAGCTCTGGGGCCAACGTCCTGACTTTC.

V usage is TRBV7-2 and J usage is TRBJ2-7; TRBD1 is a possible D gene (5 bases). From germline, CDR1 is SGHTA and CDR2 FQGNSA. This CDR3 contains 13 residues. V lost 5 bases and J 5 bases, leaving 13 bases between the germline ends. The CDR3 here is CASSLRAENEQYF. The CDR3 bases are TGTGCCAGCAGCCTCAGGGCGGAAAACGAGCAGTACTTC.

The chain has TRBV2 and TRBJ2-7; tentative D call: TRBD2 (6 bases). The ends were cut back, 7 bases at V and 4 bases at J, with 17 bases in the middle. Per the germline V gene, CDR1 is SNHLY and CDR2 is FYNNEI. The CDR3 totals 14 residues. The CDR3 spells CASTRGMRDYEQYF. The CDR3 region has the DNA TGTGCCAGCACCCGAGGGATGCGGGATTACGAGCAGTACTTC.

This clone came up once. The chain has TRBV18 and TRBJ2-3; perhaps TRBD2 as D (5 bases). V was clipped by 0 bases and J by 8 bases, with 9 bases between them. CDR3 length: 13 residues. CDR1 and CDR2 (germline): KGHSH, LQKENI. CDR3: CASSPPSDTTQYF. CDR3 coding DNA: TGTGCCAGCTCACCACCTAGCGACACTACGCAGTATTTT.

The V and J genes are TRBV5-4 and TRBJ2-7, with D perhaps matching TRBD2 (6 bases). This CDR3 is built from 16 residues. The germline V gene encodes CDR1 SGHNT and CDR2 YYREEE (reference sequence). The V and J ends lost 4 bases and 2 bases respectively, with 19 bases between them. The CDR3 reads CASSPNRLVSTYEQYF. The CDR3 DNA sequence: TGTGCCAGCAGCCCAAACAGACTAGTTTCAACCTACGAGCAGTACTTC.

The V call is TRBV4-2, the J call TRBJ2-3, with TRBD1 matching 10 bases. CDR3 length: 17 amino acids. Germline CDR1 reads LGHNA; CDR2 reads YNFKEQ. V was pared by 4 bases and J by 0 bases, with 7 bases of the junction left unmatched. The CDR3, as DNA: TGTGCCAGCAGCCGCCGGGCGGGACAGGGGAGCACAGATACGCAGTATTTT. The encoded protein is CASSRRAGQGSTDTQYF.

The CDR3, as DNA: TGTGCCAGCTCACCACTGGACAACTCTGGAAACACCATATATTTT. Its translation is CASSPLDNSGNTIYF. The chain is built from TRBV18 and TRBJ1-3; TRBD1 is a possible D gene (5 bases). This CDR3 region has 15 residues. Germline V CDR1 and CDR2: KGHSH, LQKENI. V gave up 1 base and J gave up 0 bases, with 7 bases separating them.

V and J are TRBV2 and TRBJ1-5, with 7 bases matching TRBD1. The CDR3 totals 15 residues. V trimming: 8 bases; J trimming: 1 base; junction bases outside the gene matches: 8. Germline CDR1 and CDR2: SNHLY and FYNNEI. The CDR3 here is CASGWDSGSNQPQHF. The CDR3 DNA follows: TGTGCCAGCGGGTGGGACAGCGGCAGCAATCAGCCCCAGCATTTT.

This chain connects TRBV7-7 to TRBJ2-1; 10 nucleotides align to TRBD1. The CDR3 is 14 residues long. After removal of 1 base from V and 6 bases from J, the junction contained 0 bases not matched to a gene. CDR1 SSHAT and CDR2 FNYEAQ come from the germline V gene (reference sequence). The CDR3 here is CASSLGTGGNEQFF. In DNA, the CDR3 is TGTGCCAGCAGCTTAGGGACAGGGGGCAATGAGCAGTTCTTC.

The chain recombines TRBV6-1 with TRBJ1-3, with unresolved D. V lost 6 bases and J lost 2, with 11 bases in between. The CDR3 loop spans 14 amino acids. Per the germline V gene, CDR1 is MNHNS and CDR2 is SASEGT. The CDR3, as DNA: TGTGCCAGCAGGGCGTGGAGGCCTGGAAACACCATATATTTT. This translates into CASRAWRPGNTIYF.

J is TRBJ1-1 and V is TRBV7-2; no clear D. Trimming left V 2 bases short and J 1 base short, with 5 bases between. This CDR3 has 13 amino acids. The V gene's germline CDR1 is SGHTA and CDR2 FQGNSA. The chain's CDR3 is CASSLQSNTEAFF. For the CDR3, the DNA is TGTGCCAGCAGCTTACAGTCGAACACTGAAGCTTTCTTT.

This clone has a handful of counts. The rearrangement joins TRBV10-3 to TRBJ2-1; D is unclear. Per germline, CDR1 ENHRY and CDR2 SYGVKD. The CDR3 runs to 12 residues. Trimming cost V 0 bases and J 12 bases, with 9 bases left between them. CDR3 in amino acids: CAISESASRQFF. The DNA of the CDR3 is TGTGCCATCAGTGAGTCGGCTTCAAGGCAGTTCTTC.

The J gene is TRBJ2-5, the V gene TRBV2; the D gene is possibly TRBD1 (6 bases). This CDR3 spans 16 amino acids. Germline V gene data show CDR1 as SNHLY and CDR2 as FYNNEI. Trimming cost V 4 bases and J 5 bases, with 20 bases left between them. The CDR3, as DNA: TGTGCCAGCAGTGGCCGGTGGGGTTGGGGGCAGGAGACCCAGTACTTC. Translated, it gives CASSGRWGWGQETQYF.

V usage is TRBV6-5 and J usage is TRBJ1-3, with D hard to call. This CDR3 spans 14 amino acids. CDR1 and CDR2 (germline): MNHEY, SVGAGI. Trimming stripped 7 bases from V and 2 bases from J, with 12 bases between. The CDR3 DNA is TGTGCCAGCACCTATAGCCCCACTGGAAACACCATATATTTT. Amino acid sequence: CASTYSPTGNTIYF.

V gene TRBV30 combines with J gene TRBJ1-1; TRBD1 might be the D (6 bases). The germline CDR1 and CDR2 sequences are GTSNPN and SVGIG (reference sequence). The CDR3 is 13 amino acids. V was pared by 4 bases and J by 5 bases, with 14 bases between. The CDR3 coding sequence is TGTGCCTGGACCCCCCCAGGGGAAACTGAAGCTTTCTTT. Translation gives CAWTPPGETEAFF.

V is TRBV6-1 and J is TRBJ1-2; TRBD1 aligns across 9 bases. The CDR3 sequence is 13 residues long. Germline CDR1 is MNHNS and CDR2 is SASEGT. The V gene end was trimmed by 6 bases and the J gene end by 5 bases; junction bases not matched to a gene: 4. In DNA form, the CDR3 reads TGTGCCAGCAGGACAGGGGGAGGGTATGGCTACACCTTC. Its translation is CASRTGGGYGYTF.

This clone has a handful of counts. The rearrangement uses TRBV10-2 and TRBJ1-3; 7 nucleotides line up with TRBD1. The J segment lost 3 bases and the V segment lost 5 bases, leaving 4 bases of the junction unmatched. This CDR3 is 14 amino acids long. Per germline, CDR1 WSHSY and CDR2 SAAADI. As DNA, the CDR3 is TGCGCCAGCAGTCGAGGGACAGATGGAAACACCATATATTTT. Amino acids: CASSRGTDGNTIYF.

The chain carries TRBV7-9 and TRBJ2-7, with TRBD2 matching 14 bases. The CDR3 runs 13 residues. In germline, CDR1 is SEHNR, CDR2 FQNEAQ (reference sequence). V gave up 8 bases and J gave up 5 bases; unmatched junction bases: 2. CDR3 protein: CASATSGRDEQYF. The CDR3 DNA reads TGTGCCAGCGCGACTAGCGGGAGGGACGAGCAGTACTTC.

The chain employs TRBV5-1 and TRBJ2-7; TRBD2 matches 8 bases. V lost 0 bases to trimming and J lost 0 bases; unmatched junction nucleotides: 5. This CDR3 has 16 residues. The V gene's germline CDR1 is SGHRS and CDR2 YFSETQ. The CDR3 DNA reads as TGCGCCAGCAGCTTGGAATCTAGCGGGCTCTCCTACGAGCAGTACTTC. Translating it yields CASSLESSGLSYEQYF.

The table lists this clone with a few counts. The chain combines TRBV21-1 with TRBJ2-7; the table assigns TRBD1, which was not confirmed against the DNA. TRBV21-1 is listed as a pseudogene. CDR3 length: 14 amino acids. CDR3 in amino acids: CASTDRVGGYEQYF. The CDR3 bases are TGTGCCAGCACAGACAGGGTAGGTGGCTACGAGCAGTACTTC.

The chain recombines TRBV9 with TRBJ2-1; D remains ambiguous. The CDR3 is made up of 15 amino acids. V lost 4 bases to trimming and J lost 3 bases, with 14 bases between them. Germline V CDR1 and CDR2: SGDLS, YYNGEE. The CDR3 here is CASSSPTRNYNEQFF. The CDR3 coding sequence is TGTGCCAGCAGCTCCCCAACTCGAAACTACAATGAGCAGTTCTTC.

The CDR3 is CASSAGTLKETQYF. In nucleotides, the CDR3 is TGTGCCAGCAGCGCCGGGACTCTCAAAGAGACCCAGTACTTC. The chain is built from TRBV9 and TRBJ2-5, with D possibly matching TRBD2 (6 bases). The CDR3 runs to 14 residues. The V gene's germline CDR1 is SGDLS and CDR2 YYNGEE. Trimming pared 3 bases from V and 3 bases from J, leaving 12 bases between.

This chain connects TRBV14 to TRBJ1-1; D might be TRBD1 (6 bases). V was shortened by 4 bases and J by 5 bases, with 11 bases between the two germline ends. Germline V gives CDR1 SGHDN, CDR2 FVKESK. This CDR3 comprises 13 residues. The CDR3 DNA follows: TGTGCCAGCAGCCTAGGGGGAGCAACTGAAGCTTTCTTT. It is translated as CASSLGGATEAFF.

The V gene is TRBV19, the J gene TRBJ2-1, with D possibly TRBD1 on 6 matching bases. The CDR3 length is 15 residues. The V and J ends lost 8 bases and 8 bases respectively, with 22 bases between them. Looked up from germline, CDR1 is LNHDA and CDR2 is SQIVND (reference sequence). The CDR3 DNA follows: TGTGCCAGTGGCGGTTCTGGGGGCGGTGGAGATGAGCAGTTCTTC. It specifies CASGGSGGGGDEQFF.

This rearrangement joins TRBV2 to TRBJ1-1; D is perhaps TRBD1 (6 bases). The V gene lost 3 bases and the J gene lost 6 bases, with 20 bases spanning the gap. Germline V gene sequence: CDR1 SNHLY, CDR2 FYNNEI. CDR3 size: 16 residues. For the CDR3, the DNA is TGTGCCAGCAGTGACAGGACGGGGGGCGGCGCGTCTGAAGCTTTCTTT. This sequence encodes CASSDRTGGGASEAFF.

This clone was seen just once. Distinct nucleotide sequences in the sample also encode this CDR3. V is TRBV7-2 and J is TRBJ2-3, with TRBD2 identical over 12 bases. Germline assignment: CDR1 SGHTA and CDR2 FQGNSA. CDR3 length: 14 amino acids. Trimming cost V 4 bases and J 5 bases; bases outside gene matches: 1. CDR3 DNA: TGTGCCAGCAGCTCGGGACTAGCGGGAGATACGCAGTATTTT. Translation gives CASSSGLAGDTQYF.

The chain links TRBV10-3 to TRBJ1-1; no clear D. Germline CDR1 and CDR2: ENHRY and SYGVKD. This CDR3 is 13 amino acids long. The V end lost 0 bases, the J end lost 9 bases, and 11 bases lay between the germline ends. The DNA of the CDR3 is TGTGCCATCAGTGAGTCGATTCTGGATCAAGCTTTCTTT. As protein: CAISESILDQAFF.

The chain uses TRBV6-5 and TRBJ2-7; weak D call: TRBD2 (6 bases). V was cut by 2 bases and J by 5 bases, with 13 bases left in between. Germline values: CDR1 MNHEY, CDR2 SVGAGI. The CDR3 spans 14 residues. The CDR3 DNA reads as TGTGCCAGCAGTTACGGGGGACTGGTCGACGAGCAGTACTTC. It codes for CASSYGGLVDEQYF.

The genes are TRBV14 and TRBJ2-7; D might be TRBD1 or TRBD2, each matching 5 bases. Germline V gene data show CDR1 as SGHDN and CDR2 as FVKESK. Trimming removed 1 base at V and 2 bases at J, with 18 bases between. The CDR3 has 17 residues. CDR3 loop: CASSQGVSWDGAYEQYF. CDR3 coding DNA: TGTGCCAGCAGCCAAGGGGTTTCCTGGGACGGAGCCTACGAGCAGTACTTC.

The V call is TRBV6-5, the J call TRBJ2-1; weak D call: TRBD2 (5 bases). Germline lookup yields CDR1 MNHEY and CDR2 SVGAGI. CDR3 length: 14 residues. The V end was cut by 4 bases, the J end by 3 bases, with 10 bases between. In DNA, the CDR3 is TGTGCCAGCAGTTCCCTGGACTTCTACAATGAGCAGTTCTTC. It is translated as CASSSLDFYNEQFF.